This entry features one T cell receptor beta chain sequence. The antigen remains unidentified. This sample is drawn from a study of T cells in tuberculosis. Whole-study findings and limits: Shorter CDR3-alpha in active tuberculosis partly drove smaller distances.

The V and J ends lost 5 bases and 6 bases respectively, with 19 bases between them. Germline V gene data show CDR1 as SGHVS and CDR2 as FNYEAQ. CDR3 length equals 16 residues. The method was immunoSEQ multiplex PCR; TCRdb's version includes in-frame clones alone and lacks a portion of them. The sample lists some 40,000 clones, approximately 95% seen once, with around 3.3% in the top ten. Sequencing input: PBMCs. The rearrangement links TRBV7-6 to TRBJ2-2; D unresolved. This TCR came from a donor between 10 and 35 years old with latent tuberculosis or without tuberculosis infection. The CDR3 region has the DNA TGTGCCAGCAGCCCCCTGACACGAGCCGGCCCCGGGGAGCTGTTTTTT. This codes for CASSPLTRAGPGELFF.